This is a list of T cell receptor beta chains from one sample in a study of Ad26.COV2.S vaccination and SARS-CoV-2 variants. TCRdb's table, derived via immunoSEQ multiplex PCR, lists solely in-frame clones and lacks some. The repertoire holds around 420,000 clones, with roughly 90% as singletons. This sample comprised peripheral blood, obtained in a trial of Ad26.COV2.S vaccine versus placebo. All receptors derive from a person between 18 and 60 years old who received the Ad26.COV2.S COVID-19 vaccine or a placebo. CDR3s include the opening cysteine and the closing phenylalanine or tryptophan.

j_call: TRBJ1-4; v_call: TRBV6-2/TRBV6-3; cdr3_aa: CASSAILSRGSEKLFF
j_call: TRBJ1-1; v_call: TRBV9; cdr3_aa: CASSVVQGVNTEAFF
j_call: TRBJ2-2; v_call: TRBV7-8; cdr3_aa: CASSLVGTSGTGELFF
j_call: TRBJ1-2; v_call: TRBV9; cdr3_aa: CASSPWELPNYGYTF
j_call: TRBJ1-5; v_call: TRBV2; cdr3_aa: CASSREGISSNQPQHF
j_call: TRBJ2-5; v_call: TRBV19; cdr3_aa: CASSQGTRGETQYF
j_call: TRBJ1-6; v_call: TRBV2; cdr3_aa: CASIRGTGAYNSPLHF
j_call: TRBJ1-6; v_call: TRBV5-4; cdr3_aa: CASSGVVGSSPLHF
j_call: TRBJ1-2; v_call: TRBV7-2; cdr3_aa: CASSLYPPGQGYYGYTF
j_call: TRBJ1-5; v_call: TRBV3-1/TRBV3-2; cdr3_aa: CASSFGRSNQPQHF
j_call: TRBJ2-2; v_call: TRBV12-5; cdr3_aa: CASGLVSMGTPKNTGELFF
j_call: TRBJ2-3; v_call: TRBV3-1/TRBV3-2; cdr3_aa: CASSQDPSTDTQYF
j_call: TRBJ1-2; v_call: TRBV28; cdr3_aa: CASSLKLRLGVESGYTF
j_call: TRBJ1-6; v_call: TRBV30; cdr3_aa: CAWTVNSYNSPLHF
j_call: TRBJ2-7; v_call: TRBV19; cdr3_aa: CASSMLGSYEQYF
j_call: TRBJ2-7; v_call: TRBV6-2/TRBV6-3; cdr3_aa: CASSYRWGQVTYEQYF
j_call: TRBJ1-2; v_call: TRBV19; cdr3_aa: CASSITGTYGYTF
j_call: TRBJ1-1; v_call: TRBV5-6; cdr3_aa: CASSLQLAEAFF
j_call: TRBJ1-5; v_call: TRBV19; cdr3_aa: CASTGSREWQPQHF
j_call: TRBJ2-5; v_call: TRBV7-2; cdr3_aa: CASSLDRGRGTQYF
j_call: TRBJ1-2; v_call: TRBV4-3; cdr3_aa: CASSQDYTDYGYTF
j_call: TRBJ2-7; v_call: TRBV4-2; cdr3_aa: CASSQDIRGGKYEQYF
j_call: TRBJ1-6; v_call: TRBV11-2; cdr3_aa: CASSLKAAGSPLHF
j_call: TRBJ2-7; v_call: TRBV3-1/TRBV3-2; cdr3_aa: CASSHAGRPYEQYF
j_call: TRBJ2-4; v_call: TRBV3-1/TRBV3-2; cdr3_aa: CASSQGASEAKNIQYF
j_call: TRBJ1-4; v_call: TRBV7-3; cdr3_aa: CASSIGTGANEKLFF
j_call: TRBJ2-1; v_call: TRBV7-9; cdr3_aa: CASRGGVRNEQFF
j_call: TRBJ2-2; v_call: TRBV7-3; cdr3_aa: CASSSQGTGELFF
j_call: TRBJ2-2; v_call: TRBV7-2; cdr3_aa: CASSLWEGVTGELFF
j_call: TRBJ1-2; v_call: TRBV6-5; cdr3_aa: CASRLHTGINYGYTF
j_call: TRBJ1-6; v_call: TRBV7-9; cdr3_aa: CASREQGRGSPLHF
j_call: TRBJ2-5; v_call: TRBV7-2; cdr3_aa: CASSFQAGGTQYF
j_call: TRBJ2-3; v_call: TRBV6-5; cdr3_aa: CASSSTTDTQYF
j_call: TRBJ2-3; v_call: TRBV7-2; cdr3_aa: CASTPLGGWRGTDTQYF
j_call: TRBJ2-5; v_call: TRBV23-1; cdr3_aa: CASSQGGVRGIETQYF
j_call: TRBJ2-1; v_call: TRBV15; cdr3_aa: CATSRSGEIYLGSYNEQFF
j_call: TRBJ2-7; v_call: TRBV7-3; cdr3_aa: CASSLSAGHYEQYF
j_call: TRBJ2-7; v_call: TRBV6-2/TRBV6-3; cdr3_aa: CASSSYSYEQYF
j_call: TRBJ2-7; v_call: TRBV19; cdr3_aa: CASSPRQGSYEQYF
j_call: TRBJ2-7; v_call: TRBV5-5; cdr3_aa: CASSLESALASYEQYF
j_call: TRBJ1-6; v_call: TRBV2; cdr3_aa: CASSEQGRSPLHF